Below, 21 T cell receptor beta chains from the same sample are listed, as sequenced in a study of T cells in Graves' hyperthyroidism and ophthalmopathy. Researchers amplified the TCR beta CDR3 regions from RNA transcripts. During a first-round RT-PCR of the TCR CDR3, the HTBI primer set was used. TCRdb re-called the multiplex PCR reads through MiXCR, storing one row per CDR3 protein. Of some 360,000 distinct CDR3 sequences in the sample, approximately 14% were seen once. Sample: blood. The receptors were gathered from an older woman with Graves' hyperthyroidism.

The chain uses TRBV7-9 and TRBJ2-2; 8 bases are shared with TRBD2. The CDR3 sequence is 16 residues long. With V trimmed by 2 bases and J by 4 bases, 6 bases remained unmatched. CDR1 is SEHNR and CDR2 is FQNEAQ in the germline V gene (reference sequence). In DNA form, the CDR3 reads TGTGCCAGCAGCTTAAACCTAGCGGGCCCCACCGGGGAGCTGTTTTTT. This sequence encodes CASSLNLAGPTGELFF.

This clonotype was seen ten or more times. The chain recombines TRBV7-3 with TRBJ2-7; either TRBD1 or TRBD2 may supply D (5 bases each). CDR1 is SGHTA and CDR2 is FQGTGA in the germline V gene. The ends were cut back, 2 bases at V and 6 bases at J, with 14 bases in the middle. This CDR3 has 14 amino acids. The CDR3 loop reads CASSLEGITGEQYF. CDR3 bases: TGTGCCAGCAGCTTAGAGGGGATTACGGGCGAGCAGTACTTC.

Regarding this clonotype: The junction shows a germline mismatch at one end, possibly a read error. The rearrangement links TRBV10-2 to TRBJ1-1; D is unclear. This CDR3 contains 14 residues. Germline V gene data show CDR1 as WSHSY and CDR2 as SAAADI. DNA of the CDR3: TGCGCCAGCAAGGCGCCGATGATGAACACTGAAGCTCTCTTT. Translation gives CASKAPMMNTEALF.

This chain uses TRBV29-1 with TRBJ2-1; TRBD2 aligns across 11 bases. Germline loops: CDR1 SQVTM, CDR2 ANQGSEA. CDR3 size: 14 residues. V was pared by 6 bases and J by 5 bases, with 6 bases of the junction left unmatched. CDR3 DNA: TGCAGCGTAGCCGGGACTAGCGGTGACAATGAGCAGTTCTTC. It specifies CSVAGTSGDNEQFF.

This clonotype was seen many times. V usage is TRBV6-1 and J usage is TRBJ2-3, with D hard to call. V lost 5 bases and J lost 6, with 15 bases in between. The germline gives CDR1 MNHNS, CDR2 SASEGT. The CDR3 contains 14 residues. CDR3 in amino acids: CASSWLGMRDTQYF. In DNA form, the CDR3 reads TGTGCCAGCAGTTGGCTTGGGATGCGGGATACGCAGTATTTT.

This clonotype was counted many times. The genes are TRBV29-1 and TRBJ2-7; D is possibly TRBD1 (5 bases). Looked up from germline, CDR1 is SQVTM and CDR2 is ANQGSEA. The CDR3 runs to 13 residues. Trimming shortened V by 7 bases and J by 6 bases, and 19 bases separated the two germline ends. The CDR3 DNA reads TGCAGCGGGGGCCTCGGGCCTGAGGCCGAGCAGTACTTC. This sequence encodes CSGGLGPEAEQYF.

This clonotype was found many times. The chain employs TRBV20-1 and TRBJ1-1; 9 positions match TRBD1. Germline trimming cut 5 bases from V and 8 bases from J; bases unmatched to any gene: 12. This CDR3 contains 14 residues. From germline, CDR1 is DFQATT and CDR2 SNEGSKA (reference sequence). Here the CDR3 reads CSAQDRGITYEAFF. The CDR3 bases are TGCAGTGCTCAGGACAGGGGCATCACCTACGAAGCTTTCTTT.

A note on this clonotype: A much more abundant neighbour one base away suggests this may be a read error. The chain has TRBV12-5 and TRBJ1-1; D possibly corresponds to TRBD1 (6 bases). The CDR3 is made up of 15 amino acids. The V gene lost 2 bases and the J gene lost 2 bases, with 12 bases spanning the gap. Germline lookup yields CDR1 LGHNT and CDR2 FRNRAP. Written as DNA, the CDR3 is TGTGCTAGTGGTTTGCTAATGGGGGCTAACACTGAAGCTTTCTTT. It yields the protein CASGLLMGANTEAFF.

The gene calls are TRBV27 and TRBJ1-6; D gene uncertain. Germline V gene sequence: CDR1 MNHEY, CDR2 SMNVEV (reference sequence). The CDR3 is 14 amino acids. The V end was cut by 5 bases, the J end by 5 bases, with 10 bases between. The CDR3 loop reads CASSTRDDNSPLHF. In DNA form, the CDR3 reads TGTGCCAGCAGTACCCGGGATGATAATTCACCCCTCCACTTT.

For this clonotype: Germline is not matched at one junction end, which may reflect a read error. This rearrangement joins TRBV6-6 to TRBJ2-1; a possible D gene is TRBD1 (5 bases). CDR1 and CDR2 from the germline V gene are MNHNY and SVGAGI (reference sequence). This CDR3 contains 16 residues. CDR3 sequence (DNA): TGTGCCAACAGTTACACCAGGGTTAGGGTTTACAATGAGCAGTTCTTC. Amino acid sequence: CANSYTRVRVYNEQFF.

This clonotype was picked up many times. The J gene is TRBJ1-4, the V gene TRBV28, with D maybe TRBD1 (5 bases). Germline-derived CDR1 and CDR2 are MDHEN and SYDVKM. The CDR3 sequence is 14 residues long. The ends were cut back, 3 bases at V and 1 base at J, with 6 bases in the middle. Written as DNA, the CDR3 is TGTGCCAGCAGTTTCGGACAAACTAATGAAAAACTGTTTTTT. This gives the protein CASSFGQTNEKLFF.

The CDR3 spells CSARADRGNEQFF. DNA of the CDR3: TGCAGTGCTAGAGCGGACAGGGGCAATGAGCAGTTCTTC. This chain connects TRBV20-1 to TRBJ2-1; TRBD1 matches at 9 bases. The germline CDR1 and CDR2 sequences are DFQATT and SNEGSKA (reference sequence). The CDR3 extends over 13 amino acids. The J segment lost 6 bases and the V segment lost 1 base, leaving 1 base of the junction unmatched.

This clonotype has a count of ten or more. This sequence joins TRBV20-1 and TRBJ1-2; 8 positions match TRBD1. The ends lost 5 bases at V and 4 bases at J; junction bases unmatched: 15. Germline assignment: CDR1 DFQATT and CDR2 SNEGSKA (reference sequence). The CDR3 runs 16 residues. The CDR3, as DNA: TGCAGTGCTCGCGGTTCGAAACAGGGGGGGTCCTATGGCTACACCTTC. It yields the protein CSARGSKQGGSYGYTF.

This clonotype was seen repeatedly, ten times or more. The chain recombines TRBV2 with TRBJ2-5; 9 bases line up with TRBD1. The CDR3 has 15 residues. The junction had 8 bases not matched to a gene; V was cut back by 5 bases and J by 4 bases. Germline V gene sequence: CDR1 SNHLY, CDR2 FYNNEI. The CDR3 region is CASSTGTGLGETQYF. For the CDR3, the DNA is TGTGCCAGCAGTACCGGGACAGGGTTAGGAGAGACCCAGTACTTC.

For this clonotype: A much larger clone sits a single nucleotide away, making a read error possible. The rearrangement joins TRBV12-3 or TRBV12-4 to TRBJ2-1; 7 nucleotides agree with TRBD2. The CDR3 extends over 14 amino acids. This CDR3 reads CVSSGVSSYNEQFF. The DNA of the CDR3 is TGTGTCAGCAGCGGGGTGAGCTCCTACAATGAGCAGTTCTTC.

This clonotype appeared many times. The chain carries TRBV30 and TRBJ2-7; 7 positions match TRBD1. This CDR3 region has 13 residues. The V gene end was trimmed by 8 bases and the J gene end by 0 bases; junction bases not matched to a gene: 7. Germline V gene lookup returns CDR1 GTSNPN and CDR2 SVGIG (reference sequence). CDR3 bases: TGTGCCCTTAGGGGGCGAAGCTCCTACGAGCAGTACTTC. This encodes CALRGRSSYEQYF.

This clonotype was detected many times. J is TRBJ2-1 and V is TRBV27; 7 bases are shared with TRBD1. The V gene end was trimmed by 4 bases and the J gene end by 4 bases; junction bases not matched to a gene: 4. The CDR3 length is 14 residues. Germline assignment: CDR1 MNHEY and CDR2 SMNVEV (reference sequence). The CDR3 protein is CASSSGTEYNEQFF. As DNA, the CDR3 is TGTGCCAGCAGTTCCGGGACAGAATACAATGAGCAGTTCTTC.

In its sample, this clonotype was seen many times. The chain has TRBV20-1 and TRBJ1-6, with 9 bases lining up with TRBD1. Germline V gives CDR1 DFQATT, CDR2 SNEGSKA (reference sequence). The CDR3 totals 15 residues. Trimming took 0 bases from V and 9 from J; bases not matched to a gene: 6. The CDR3 DNA sequence: TGCAGTGCTAGAGACCCCGGGACAGGGATTTCACCCCTCCACTTT. This encodes CSARDPGTGISPLHF.

This clonotype occurred many times. The chain has TRBV4-1 and TRBJ2-1; 7 bases match TRBD2. The length of the CDR3 is 16 residues. The germline V gene has CDR1 MGHRA and CDR2 YSYEKL. V lost 3 bases to trimming and J lost 10 bases; unmatched junction nucleotides: 15. The CDR3 sequence: CASSHLGREVDGEQFF. The CDR3 DNA follows: TGCGCCAGCAGCCACTTGGGACGGGAGGTTGATGGGGAGCAGTTCTTC.

This clonotype was seen at least ten times. The V gene is TRBV7-6, the J gene TRBJ1-1; unclear D gene. The CDR3 consists of 14 residues. Germline V gives CDR1 SGHVS, CDR2 FNYEAQ. V was shortened by 1 base and J by 1 base, with 7 bases between the two germline ends. The CDR3 loop reads CASSLGFWNTEAFF. CDR3 DNA: TGTGCCAGCAGCTTAGGGTTTTGGAACACTGAAGCTTTCTTT.

Many counts were recorded for this clonotype. The genes are TRBV7-3 and TRBJ2-3; TRBD1 aligns across 7 bases. The CDR3 covers 13 residues. In germline, CDR1 is SGHTA, CDR2 FQGTGA. J gave up 4 bases and V 4 bases, and 2 bases lay outside the gene matches. CDR3 coding DNA: TGTGCCAGCAGCTCCGACAGGGCAGATACGCAGTATTTT. Its translation is CASSSDRADTQYF.